This T cell receptor (beta chain) was captured in a study of T cell responses to AZD1222 COVID-19 vaccine. General study points: Only 5 or 6 individuals given AZD1222 were seropositive at baseline. Reports indicate that nearly half of spike-specific TCRs are directed at unmutated variant regions. Clonal diversity may have been underestimated in mostly white British donors.

TCRdb keeps only in-frame clones here, not all; method: immunoSEQ multiplex PCR. The data contain over 130,000 clones, approximately 90% of them singletons. CDR3 length equals 15 residues. V was cut by 6 bases and J by 5 bases, with 16 bases left in between. The germline gives CDR1 KGHDR, CDR2 SFDVKD. To note about this clone: Its specificity is unknown.

The sequence came from an adult who received the AZD1222 COVID-19 vaccine. The chain recombines TRBV24-1 with TRBJ2-1; TRBD2 is a possible D gene (5 bases). The specimen was peripheral blood, collected 28 days after the second AZD1222 dose. The CDR3 reads CATSRAGGLDNEQFF. The CDR3 DNA sequence: TGTGCCACCAGTCGGGCGGGTGGGTTGGACAATGAGCAGTTCTTC.